This T cell receptor (beta chain) stems from a study of blood T cell repertoires in COVID-19. The wider study: The United States, Italy and Spain supplied acute and convalescent COVID-19 samples. T cells, B-cell-depleted T cells, or PBMCs provided the cDNA or gDNA that served as material.

Seattle researchers signed up patients amid active infection and tracked them longitudinally. In the study's own analysis: Amplifying reference gene primers gave estimates of nucleated cell counts. Repertoires were generated with immunoSEQ multiplex PCR, while TCRdb's copy carries only in-frame clones and drops some. V and J calls and clone size follow that table, whereas D and trimming were derived from the DNA. This sample carries 100,000 to 150,000 clones, around nine tenths of them seen once, and the ten largest clones take roughly 10%. This TCR was sampled from an older woman with COVID-19, enrolled during active disease. Sequenced sample: peripheral blood.

The CDR3 loop reads CASSFKGQYNEQFF. The CDR3 nucleotides are TGTGCCAGCAGTTTCAAGGGACAGTACAATGAGCAGTTCTTC. The genes are TRBV27 and TRBJ2-1; 7 bases line up with TRBD1. CDR3 length: 14 amino acids. Per the germline V gene, CDR1 is MNHEY and CDR2 is SMNVEV (reference sequence). Trimming removed 3 bases from V and 4 bases from J; junction bases left unmatched: 3.